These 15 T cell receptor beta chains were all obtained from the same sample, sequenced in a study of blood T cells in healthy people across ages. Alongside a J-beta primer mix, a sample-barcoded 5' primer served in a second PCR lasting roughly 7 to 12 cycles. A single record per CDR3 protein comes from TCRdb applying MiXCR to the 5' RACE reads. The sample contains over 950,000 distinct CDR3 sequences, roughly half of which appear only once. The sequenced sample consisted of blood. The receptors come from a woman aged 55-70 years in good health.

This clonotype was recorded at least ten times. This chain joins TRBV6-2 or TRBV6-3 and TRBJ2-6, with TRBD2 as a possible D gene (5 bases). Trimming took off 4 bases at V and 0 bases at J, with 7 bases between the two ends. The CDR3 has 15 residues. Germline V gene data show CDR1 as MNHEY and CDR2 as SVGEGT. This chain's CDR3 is CASSSGSSGANVLTF. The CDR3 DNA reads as TGTGCCAGCAGTTCGGGGAGCTCTGGGGCCAACGTCCTGACTTTC.

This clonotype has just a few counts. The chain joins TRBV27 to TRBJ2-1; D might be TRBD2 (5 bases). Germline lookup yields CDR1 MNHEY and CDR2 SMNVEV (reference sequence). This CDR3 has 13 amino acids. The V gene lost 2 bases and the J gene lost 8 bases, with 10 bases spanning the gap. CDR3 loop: CASSLMAGDEQFF. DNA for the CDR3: TGTGCCAGCAGTTTAATGGCGGGTGATGAGCAGTTCTTC.

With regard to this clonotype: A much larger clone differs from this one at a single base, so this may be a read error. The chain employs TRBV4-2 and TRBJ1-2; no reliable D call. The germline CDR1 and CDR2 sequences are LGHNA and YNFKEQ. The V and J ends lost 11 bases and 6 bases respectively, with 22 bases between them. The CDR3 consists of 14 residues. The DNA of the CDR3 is TGTGCCGGCACCTCCCACGAGGAAGGCGATGGCTACACCTTC. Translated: CAGTSHEEGDGYTF.

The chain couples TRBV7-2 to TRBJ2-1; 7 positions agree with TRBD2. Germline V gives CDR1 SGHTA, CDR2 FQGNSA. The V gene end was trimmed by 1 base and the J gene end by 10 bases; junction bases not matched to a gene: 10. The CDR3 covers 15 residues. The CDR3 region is CASSLGPAGAGEQFF. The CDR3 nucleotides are TGTGCCAGCAGCTTAGGGCCTGCGGGAGCTGGAGAGCAGTTCTTC.

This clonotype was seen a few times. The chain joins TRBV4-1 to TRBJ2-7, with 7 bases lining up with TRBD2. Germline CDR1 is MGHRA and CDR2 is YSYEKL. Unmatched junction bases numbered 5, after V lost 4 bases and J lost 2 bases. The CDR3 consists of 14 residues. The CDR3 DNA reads TGCGCCAGCAGCCCTAGCGGTAGTCCCTACGAGCAGTACTTC. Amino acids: CASSPSGSPYEQYF.

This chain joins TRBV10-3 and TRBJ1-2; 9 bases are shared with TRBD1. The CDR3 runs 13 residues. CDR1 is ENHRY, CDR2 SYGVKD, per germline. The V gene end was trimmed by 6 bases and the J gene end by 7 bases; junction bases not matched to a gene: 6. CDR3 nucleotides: TGTGCCATCAGCCCGGGACAGGGCGGTGGCTACACCTTC. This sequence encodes CAISPGQGGGYTF.

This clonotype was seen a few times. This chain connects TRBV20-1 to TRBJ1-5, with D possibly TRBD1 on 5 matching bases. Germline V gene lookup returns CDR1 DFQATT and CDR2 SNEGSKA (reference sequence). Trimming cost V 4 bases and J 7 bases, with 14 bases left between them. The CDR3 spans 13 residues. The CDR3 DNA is TGCAGTGCTATTCTGGGGACTCGGCAGCCCCAGCATTTT. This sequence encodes CSAILGTRQPQHF.

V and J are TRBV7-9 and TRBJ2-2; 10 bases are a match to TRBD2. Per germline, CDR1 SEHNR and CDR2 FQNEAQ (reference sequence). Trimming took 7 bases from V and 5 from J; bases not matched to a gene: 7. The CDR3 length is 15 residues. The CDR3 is CASKEREGTTGELFF. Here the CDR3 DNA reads TGTGCCAGCAAGGAGCGGGAGGGAACAACCGGGGAGCTGTTTTTT.

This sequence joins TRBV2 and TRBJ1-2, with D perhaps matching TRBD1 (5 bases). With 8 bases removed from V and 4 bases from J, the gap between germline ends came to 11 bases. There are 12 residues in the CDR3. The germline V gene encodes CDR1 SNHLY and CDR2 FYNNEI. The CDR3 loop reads CASRRAVYGYTF. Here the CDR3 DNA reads TGTGCCAGCCGCAGGGCCGTCTATGGCTACACCTTC.

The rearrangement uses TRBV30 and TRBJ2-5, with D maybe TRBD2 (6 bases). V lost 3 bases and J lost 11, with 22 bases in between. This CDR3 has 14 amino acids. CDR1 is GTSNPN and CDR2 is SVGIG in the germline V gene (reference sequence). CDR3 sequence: CAWSNNAGLGEQYF. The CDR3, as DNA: TGTGCCTGGAGCAACAACGCGGGGTTGGGTGAGCAGTACTTC.

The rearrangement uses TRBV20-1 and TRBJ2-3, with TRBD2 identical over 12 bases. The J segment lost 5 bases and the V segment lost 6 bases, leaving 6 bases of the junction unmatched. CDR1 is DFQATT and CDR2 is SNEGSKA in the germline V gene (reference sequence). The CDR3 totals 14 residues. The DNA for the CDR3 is TGCAGTGCACGAAGGACTAGCGGGATAGATACGCAGTATTTT. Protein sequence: CSARRTSGIDTQYF.

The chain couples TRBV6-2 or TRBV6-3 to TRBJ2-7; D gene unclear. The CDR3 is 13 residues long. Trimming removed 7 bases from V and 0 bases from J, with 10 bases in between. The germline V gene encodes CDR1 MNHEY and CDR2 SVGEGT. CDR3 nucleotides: TGTGCCAGCAACAAAGGCTACTCCTACGAGCAGTACTTC. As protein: CASNKGYSYEQYF.

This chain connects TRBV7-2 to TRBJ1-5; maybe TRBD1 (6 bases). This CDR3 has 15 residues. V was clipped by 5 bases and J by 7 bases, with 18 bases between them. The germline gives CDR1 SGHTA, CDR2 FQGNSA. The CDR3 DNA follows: TGTGCCAGCAGCAAAGACGGGGTCCAGGGGCAGCCCCAGCATTTT. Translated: CASSKDGVQGQPQHF. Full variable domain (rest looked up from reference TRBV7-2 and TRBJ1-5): GAGVSQSPSNKVTEKGKDVELRCDPISGHTALYWYRQSLGQGLEFLIYFQGNSAPDKSGLPSDRFSAERTGGSVSTLTIQRTQQEDSAVYLCASSKDGVQGQPQHFGDGTRLSIL.

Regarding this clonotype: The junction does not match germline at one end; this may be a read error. CDR3 region: CASAPRTGEAFF. The CDR3 DNA sequence: TGTGCCAGCGCACCCAGGACTGGGGAAGCTTTCTTT. The V call is TRBV18, the J call TRBJ1-1, with D hard to call. Germline V CDR1 and CDR2: KGHSH, LQKENI. This CDR3 region has 12 residues.

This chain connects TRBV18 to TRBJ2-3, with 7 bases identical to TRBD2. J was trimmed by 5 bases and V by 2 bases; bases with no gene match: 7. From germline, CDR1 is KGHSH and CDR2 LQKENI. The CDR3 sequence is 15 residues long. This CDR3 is CASSPGIGGRDTQYF. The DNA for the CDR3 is TGTGCCAGCTCACCAGGAATTGGCGGGAGAGATACGCAGTATTTT. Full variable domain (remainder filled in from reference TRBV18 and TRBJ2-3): NAGVMQNPRHLVRRRGQEARLRCSPMKGHSHVYWYRQLPEEGLKFMVYLQKENIIDESGMPKERFSAEFPKEGPSILRIQQVVRGDSAAYFCASSPGIGGRDTQYFGPGTRLTVL.